This entry lists 16 T cell receptor beta chains sequenced from one sample in a study of siplizumab effects on memory and regulatory T cells. Sequencing used immunoSEQ multiplex PCR; TCRdb keeps in-frame clones, though not all of them. This table has about 100,000 clones, approximately 91% appearing once. The specimen was CD4+ T cells sorted from blood. The origin of the receptors is a human donor in good health. Some clones in this sample may be carry-over from other donors' samples.

The chain uses TRBV6-6 and TRBJ2-5; 10 bases are shared with TRBD2. The CDR3 runs to 14 residues. The V gene's germline CDR1 is MNHNY and CDR2 SVGAGI (reference sequence). J gave up 5 bases and V 8 bases, and 8 bases lay outside the gene matches. The CDR3: CASRPAGGRETQYF. The CDR3 nucleotides read TGTGCCAGCCGACCAGCGGGAGGGAGGGAGACCCAGTACTTC.

The genes are TRBV7-3 and TRBJ2-6; the D is unclear. The CDR3 has 15 amino acids. The germline V gene has CDR1 SGHTA and CDR2 FQGTGA. Deletions cut 4 bases from V and 0 bases from J, with 7 bases between. CDR3 in DNA: TGTGCCAGCAGCTCCCCAGCCTCTGGGGCCAACGTCCTGACTTTC. Protein: CASSSPASGANVLTF.

The chain has TRBV6-7 and TRBJ2-7; D remains unclear. TRBV6-7 is identified as an open reading frame with a role that is uncertain. This CDR3 contains 13 residues. V was trimmed by 2 bases and J by 1 base, leaving 6 bases between them. CDR3 DNA: TGTGCCAGCAGTTACCCGGATTCCTACGAGCAGTACTTC. Translating gives CASSYPDSYEQYF.

The rearrangement links TRBV11-1 to TRBJ2-1; 10 bases map to TRBD2. Germline values: CDR1 SGHAT, CDR2 FQDESV (reference sequence). Trimming at V came to 5 bases and at J to 6 bases, leaving 7 bases not matched to a gene. The CDR3 has 15 residues. The DNA of the CDR3 is TGTGCCAGCAGCGGATTAGCGGGAGGAGTCAATGAGCAGTTCTTC. Protein sequence: CASSGLAGGVNEQFF.

The rearrangement uses TRBV6-6 and TRBJ2-3; possibly TRBD1 for D (7 bases). In germline, CDR1 is MNHNY, CDR2 SVGAGI (reference sequence). There are 15 residues in the CDR3. Trimming stripped 2 bases from V and 6 bases from J, with 15 bases between. DNA for the CDR3: TGTGCCAGCAGTTACATCGGACAGGAGGGGGATACGCAGTATTTT. This translates into CASSYIGQEGDTQYF.

The chain couples TRBV20-1 to TRBJ2-3; no clear D. The CDR3 is made up of 11 amino acids. The germline V gene encodes CDR1 DFQATT and CDR2 SNEGSKA (reference sequence). The CDR3 coding sequence is TGCAGCCACCCCTCTGGAGATACGCAGTATTTT. Its translation is CSHPSGDTQYF.

The CDR3 DNA reads as TGTGCCACCAGCCTAAGGTTAGCCAAAAACATTCAGTACTTC. As protein: CATSLRLAKNIQYF. This chain uses TRBV15 with TRBJ2-4; D remains unclear. V dropped 5 bases and J dropped 0 bases, with 8 bases sitting between them. The CDR3 is 14 amino acids. CDR1 is LNHNV, CDR2 YYDKDF, per germline (reference sequence). The variable domain in full, with the rest retrieved from reference TRBV15 and TRBJ2-4, is DAMVIQNPRYQVTQFGKPVTLSCSQTLNHNVMYWYQQKSSQAPKLLFHYYDKDFNNEADTPDNFQSRRPNTSFCFLDIRSPGLGDTAMYLCATSLRLAKNIQYFGAGTRLSVL.

J is TRBJ1-3 and V is TRBV7-9; TRBD1 is a possible D gene (6 bases). The CDR3 has 15 residues. V was clipped by 5 bases and J by 6 bases, with 17 bases between them. The germline V gene encodes CDR1 SEHNR and CDR2 FQNEAQ (reference sequence). CDR3 in DNA: TGTGCCAGCAGCCTAGGAGGGGGTCGGCCAAACACCATATATTTT. Amino acid sequence: CASSLGGGRPNTIYF.

The chain links TRBV2 to TRBJ1-4; no clear D. From germline, CDR1 is SNHLY and CDR2 FYNNEI. V gave up 4 bases and J gave up 8 bases, with 8 bases separating them. The CDR3 spans 12 residues. The CDR3 region has the DNA TGTGCCAGCAGTGGAATAGGCGAAAAACTGTTTTTT. Protein sequence: CASSGIGEKLFF.

The chain couples TRBV28 to TRBJ2-1; TRBD1 is a possible D gene (6 bases). This CDR3 spans 13 amino acids. CDR1 and CDR2 (germline): MDHEN, SYDVKM. Trimming removed 6 bases at V and 9 bases at J, with 15 bases between. CDR3 coding DNA: TGTGCCAGCAGGAGCCCTCAGGGGACTGAGCAGTTCTTC. Its translation: CASRSPQGTEQFF.

The V call is TRBV5-1, the J call TRBJ2-7; 8 bases map to TRBD1. The CDR3 sequence is 15 residues long. From germline, CDR1 is SGHRS and CDR2 YFSETQ. V was clipped by 3 bases and J by 3 bases; unmatched bases: 8. The CDR3, as DNA: TGCGCCAGCAGCTCAGGACAGGGACCCTACTACGAGCAGTACTTC. Translated: CASSSGQGPYYEQYF.

The chain couples TRBV7-9 to TRBJ2-1, with 8 nucleotides matching TRBD2. Trimming cost V 0 bases and J 5 bases; bases outside gene matches: 6. The CDR3 sequence is 16 residues long. Per the germline V gene, CDR1 is SEHNR and CDR2 is FQNEAQ (reference sequence). This chain's CDR3 is CASSLALLAEDNEQFF. CDR3 nucleotide sequence: TGTGCCAGCAGCTTAGCGCTACTAGCGGAGGACAATGAGCAGTTCTTC.

The chain carries TRBV27 and TRBJ2-3; D remains unclear. Per the germline V gene, CDR1 is MNHEY and CDR2 is SMNVEV (reference sequence). The CDR3 totals 16 residues. V was shortened by 7 bases and J by 3 bases, with 20 bases between the two germline ends. The CDR3: CASKSPSMMGTDTQYF. CDR3 nucleotides: TGTGCCAGCAAATCACCCAGTATGATGGGGACAGATACGCAGTATTTT.

The V and J genes are TRBV30 and TRBJ1-6; a weak D match, TRBD1 (5 bases). There are 14 residues in the CDR3. Germline CDR1 is GTSNPN and CDR2 is SVGIG (reference sequence). V was shortened by 0 bases and J by 11 bases, with 14 bases between the two germline ends. CDR3: CAWSVNGRGTPLHF. Here the CDR3 DNA reads TGTGCCTGGAGTGTGAATGGCCGGGGGACACCCCTCCACTTT.

This chain connects TRBV19 to TRBJ2-5, with 7 bases matching TRBD2. Germline V gives CDR1 LNHDA, CDR2 SQIVND (reference sequence). The V gene end was trimmed by 2 bases and the J gene end by 2 bases; junction bases not matched to a gene: 5. The CDR3 is 15 residues long. CDR3 region: CASSIPRDYQETQYF. CDR3 nucleotide sequence: TGTGCCAGTAGTATACCACGGGACTATCAAGAGACCCAGTACTTC.

The V gene is TRBV10-3, the J gene TRBJ2-5; D is possibly TRBD1 or TRBD2 (5 bases each). This CDR3 comprises 14 residues. The germline V gene encodes CDR1 ENHRY and CDR2 SYGVKD. The V gene lost 7 bases and the J gene lost 5 bases, with 17 bases spanning the gap. CDR3 region: CAITPDLWGETQYF. In DNA, the CDR3 is TGTGCCATCACCCCGGACCTCTGGGGGGAGACCCAGTACTTC.